The clone carrying this T cell receptor beta chain was observed many times. The data were produced by immunoSEQ multiplex PCR, yet TCRdb's version contains in-frame clones alone and is incomplete. The sample includes approximately 210,000 clones, over 75% of them seen just once. The data originate from a study of blood T cell repertoires in COVID-19. The CDR3 totals 15 residues. The junction had 11 bases not matched to a gene; V was cut back by 5 bases and J by 5 bases. Germline loops: CDR1 MDHEN, CDR2 SYDVKM. This chain links TRBV28 with TRBJ1-1; 7 nucleotides line up with TRBD1. The receptor was isolated from a man in his forties with active or convalescent COVID-19. Sample: peripheral blood. CDR3 coding DNA: TGTGCCAGCAGTCTGAGGGGGCGCCGGGGAACTGAAGCTTTCTTT. This translates into CASSLRGRRGTEAFF.